One and the same sample provided the 16 T cell receptor beta chains below, sequenced in a study of a mutant IDH1 vaccine in newly diagnosed glioma. Assay used: immunoSEQ multiplex PCR; TCRdb lists only in-frame clones, some missing. The sample carries 40,000 or so clones, approximately 84% recorded once. Time point specified: week 23, last vaccination. Doses consisted of 300 ug of mutant IDH1 20-mer peptide each, paired with topical imiquimod. No cognate antigen is known for these TCRs. The sequencing used PBMCs, collected from a glioma patient whose treatment included an IDH1 peptide vaccine. The receptor source for this set is a woman between 18 and 29 years old with glioma. Some clones in this sample may be carry-over from other donors' samples.

The genes are TRBV7-2 and TRBJ1-3; weak D call: TRBD1 (5 bases). Trimming pared 5 bases from V and 0 bases from J, leaving 5 bases between. The CDR3 extends over 13 amino acids. In germline, CDR1 is SGHTA, CDR2 FQGNSA. CDR3 amino acids: CASSQGSGNTIYF. DNA for the CDR3: TGTGCCAGCAGCCAGGGCTCTGGAAACACCATATATTTT.

The rearrangement uses TRBV11-3 and TRBJ2-7; TRBD1 is a possible D gene (6 bases). Trimming removed 5 bases from V and 5 bases from J, with 16 bases in between. Germline CDR1 is SGHNT and CDR2 is YENEEA. The length of the CDR3 is 14 residues. CDR3 DNA: TGTGCCAGCAGCCAAAGAGGCAGGGGCAACGAGCAGTACTTC. As protein: CASSQRGRGNEQYF.

The chain employs TRBV29-1 and TRBJ2-2, with D tentatively TRBD1 (6 bases). The germline V gene encodes CDR1 SQVTM and CDR2 ANQGSEA. Trimming cost V 4 bases and J 4 bases, with 7 bases left between them. The CDR3 is 12 residues long. The CDR3 region is CSVARGTGELFF. DNA of the CDR3: TGCAGCGTTGCCAGGGGCACCGGGGAGCTGTTTTTT.

In this sample, this clone turned up once. V and J are TRBV29-1 and TRBJ1-2, with D possibly matching TRBD1 (6 bases). V gave up 3 bases and J gave up 8 bases, with 13 bases separating them. The V gene's germline CDR1 is SQVTM and CDR2 ANQGSEA. This CDR3 is built from 12 residues. In nucleotides, the CDR3 is TGCAGCGTTGAGACAGGTCCCGTCGGCTACACCTTC. This codes for CSVETGPVGYTF.

The chain carries TRBV30 and TRBJ2-3; 13 positions agree with TRBD2. The V gene's germline CDR1 is GTSNPN and CDR2 SVGIG (reference sequence). This CDR3 has 15 amino acids. As DNA, the CDR3 is TGTGCTGCGGGACTAGCGGGGTTTAGCACAGATACGCAGTATTTT. This translates into CAAGLAGFSTDTQYF. Variable domain in full (rest from reference TRBV30 and TRBJ2-3): SQTIHQWPATLVQPVGSPLSLECTVEGTSNPNLYWYRQAAGRGLQLLFYSVGIGQISSEVPQNLSASRPQDRQFILSSKKLLLSDSGFYLCAAGLAGFSTDTQYFGPGTRLTVL.

The chain combines TRBV29-1 with TRBJ1-1; D not certain. The CDR3 is made up of 13 amino acids. Germline values: CDR1 SQVTM, CDR2 ANQGSEA. Trimming took off 6 bases at V and 3 bases at J, with 14 bases between the two ends. CDR3 in amino acids: CSVSRLGHTEAFF. CDR3 nucleotides: TGCAGCGTCTCCCGTCTTGGACACACTGAAGCTTTCTTT. The whole variable domain, filled in from reference TRBV29-1 and TRBJ1-1, reads SAVISQKPSRDICQRGTSLTIQCQVDSQVTMMFWYRQQPGQSLTLIATANQGSEATYESGFVIDKFPISRPNLTFSTLTVSNMSPEDSSIYLCSVSRLGHTEAFFGQGTRLTVV.

Only one count was recorded for this clone. The sample has other DNA sequences that encode this CDR3 too. The V call is TRBV6-5, the J call TRBJ1-2, with 9 bases that match TRBD1. The CDR3 contains 14 residues. After removal of 0 bases from V and 8 bases from J, the junction contained 4 bases not matched to a gene. Germline CDR1 MNHEY, CDR2 SVGAGI. The DNA for the CDR3 is TGTGCCAGCAGTTACTCGGGACAGGGAGGCGGCTACACCTTC. It encodes CASSYSGQGGGYTF.

The chain has TRBV5-1 and TRBJ2-7; no clear D. Trimming cost V 0 bases and J 5 bases, with 9 bases left between them. Per germline, CDR1 SGHRS and CDR2 YFSETQ. This CDR3 is 13 amino acids long. In nucleotides, the CDR3 is TGCGCCAGCAGCTTGGGAAGTTACAACGAGCAGTACTTC. It translates to CASSLGSYNEQYF. Based on the CDR3 plus reference TRBV5-1 and TRBJ2-7, the full variable domain is KAGVTQTPRYLIKTRGQQVTLSCSPISGHRSVSWYQQTPGQGLQFLFEYFSETQRNKGNFPGRFSGRQFSNSRSEMNVSTLELGDSALYLCASSLGSYNEQYFGPGTRLTVT.

This clone was seen only a few times. The rearrangement joins TRBV19 to TRBJ1-4; D is ambiguous. Germline CDR1 LNHDA, CDR2 SQIVND (reference sequence). V was trimmed by 4 bases and J by 1 base, leaving 4 bases between them. CDR3 size: 13 residues. The CDR3 bases are TGTGCCAGTAGTAGGGAAACTAATGAAAAACTGTTTTTT. Translated: CASSRETNEKLFF.

The chain recombines TRBV9 with TRBJ1-5; tentatively, D is TRBD1 (5 bases). Looked up from germline, CDR1 is SGDLS and CDR2 is YYNGEE. V shed 0 bases and J shed 3 bases, with 10 bases lying between them. This CDR3 has 15 amino acids. CDR3 in DNA: TGTGCCAGCAGCGTAGAGGGGTTCGTCAATCAGCCCCAGCATTTT. It is translated as CASSVEGFVNQPQHF.

This clone was seen once. The chain has TRBV19 and TRBJ2-7; D remains ambiguous. CDR1 is LNHDA and CDR2 is SQIVND in the germline V gene (reference sequence). CDR3 length equals 14 residues. V lost 2 bases, J lost 3 bases, and 11 bases lay in between. The CDR3 reads CASSITAADYEQYF. The CDR3 nucleotides read TGTGCCAGTAGTATAACGGCGGCAGACTACGAGCAGTACTTC. The full variable domain, rest sourced from reference TRBV19 and TRBJ2-7, is DGGITQSPKYLFRKEGQNVTLSCEQNLNHDAMYWYRQDPGQGLRLIYYSQIVNDFQKGDIAEGYSVSREKKESFPLTVTSAQKNPTAFYLCASSITAADYEQYFGPGTRLTVT.

The chain carries TRBV4-1 and TRBJ1-1, with D unclear. Germline CDR1 is MGHRA and CDR2 is YSYEKL. With 2 bases removed from V and 0 bases from J, the gap between germline ends came to 10 bases. CDR3 length: 15 amino acids. The chain's CDR3 is CASSQTPSMNTEAFF. CDR3 bases: TGCGCCAGCAGCCAAACCCCCTCCATGAACACTGAAGCTTTCTTT.

The V and J genes are TRBV14 and TRBJ2-2, with D unclear. Germline CDR1 reads SGHDN; CDR2 reads FVKESK. The CDR3 contains 15 residues. V gave up 3 bases and J gave up 6 bases, with 14 bases separating them. The CDR3 DNA follows: TGTGCCAGCAGCCAGGAGCTAGGGCCGGCCGGGGAGCTGTTTTTT. It codes for CASSQELGPAGELFF.

The CDR3 spells CASSVGGREHNEQFF. CDR3 nucleotides: TGTGCCAGCAGCGTAGGAGGGAGGGAACACAATGAGCAGTTCTTC. V and J are TRBV9 and TRBJ2-1; 7 bases align to TRBD2. The CDR3 loop spans 15 amino acids. The V segment lost 0 bases and the J segment 5 bases; nucleotides outside the gene matches: 5. Germline V lookup: CDR1 SGDLS, CDR2 YYNGEE.

This chain connects TRBV29-1 to TRBJ1-4, with 11 positions matching TRBD1. The CDR3 loop spans 17 amino acids. V shed 6 bases and J 7 bases; nucleotides not matched to a gene: 16. Germline CDR1 reads SQVTM; CDR2 reads ANQGSEA. The CDR3: CSVFPGQGEGISEKLFF. Written as DNA, the CDR3 is TGCAGCGTCTTTCCGGGACAGGGGGAGGGAATTAGTGAAAAACTGTTTTTT.

V gene TRBV4-3 combines with J gene TRBJ2-7, with TRBD1 identical over 8 bases. CDR1 LGHNA and CDR2 YSLEER come from the germline V gene. Trimming cost V 0 bases and J 7 bases; bases outside gene matches: 8. The CDR3 sequence is 15 residues long. The CDR3 here is CASSQDWQGAREQYF. In DNA, the CDR3 is TGCGCCAGCAGCCAAGATTGGCAGGGGGCGAGGGAGCAGTACTTC.